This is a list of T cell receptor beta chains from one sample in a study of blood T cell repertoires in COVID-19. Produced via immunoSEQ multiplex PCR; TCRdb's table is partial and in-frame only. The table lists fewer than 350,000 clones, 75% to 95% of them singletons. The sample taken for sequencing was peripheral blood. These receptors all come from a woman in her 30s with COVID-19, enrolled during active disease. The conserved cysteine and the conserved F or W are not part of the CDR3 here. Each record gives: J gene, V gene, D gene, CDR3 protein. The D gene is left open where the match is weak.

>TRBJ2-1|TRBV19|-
ASSIVSSEQF
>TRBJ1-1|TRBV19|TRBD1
ASRQGLGTEAF
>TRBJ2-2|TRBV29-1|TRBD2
SVTSGSFGELF
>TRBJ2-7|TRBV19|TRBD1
ASRDRDRVSYEQY
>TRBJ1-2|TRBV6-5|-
ASRNRPEGYT
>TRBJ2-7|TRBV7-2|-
ASSLAESFPYEQY
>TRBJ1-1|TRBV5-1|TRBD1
ASSTTGGAGTEAF
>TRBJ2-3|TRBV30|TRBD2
AWSVLAGGSDTQY
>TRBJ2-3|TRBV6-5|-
ASSTLVTDTQY
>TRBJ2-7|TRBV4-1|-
ASSQEIPGWEQY
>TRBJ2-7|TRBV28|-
ASRGGTYEQY
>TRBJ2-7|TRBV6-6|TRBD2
ASSYSELAGEREQY
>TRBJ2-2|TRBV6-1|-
ASSDPPVGELF
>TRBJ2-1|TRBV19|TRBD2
ASSIALAGGGDEQF
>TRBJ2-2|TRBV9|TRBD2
ASSDRRLAGDTGELF
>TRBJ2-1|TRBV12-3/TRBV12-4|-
ASSPTGKREQF
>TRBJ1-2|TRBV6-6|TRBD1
ASRSDRVIRGGYT
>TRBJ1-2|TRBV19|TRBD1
ASSLPGQGAYGYT
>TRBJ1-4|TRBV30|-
AWSRTGSRGEKLF
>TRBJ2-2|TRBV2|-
ASSGQAGELF
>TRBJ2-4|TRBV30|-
AWSVGRGNIQY
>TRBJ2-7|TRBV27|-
ASRRDINPLSSYEQY
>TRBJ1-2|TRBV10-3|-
AISDRENYGYT
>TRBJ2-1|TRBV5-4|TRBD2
ASSLAGGTYNEQF
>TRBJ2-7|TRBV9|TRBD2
ASSVGTSGRDEQY
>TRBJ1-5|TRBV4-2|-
ASSPQLREQPQH
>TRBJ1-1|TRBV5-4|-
ASSLDFRATEAF
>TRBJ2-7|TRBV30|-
AWSGAGVGEQY
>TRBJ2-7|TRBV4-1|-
ASSLEYSYEQY
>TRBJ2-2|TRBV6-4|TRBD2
ASSSGSDTGELF
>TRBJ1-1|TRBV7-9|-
AREELEMNTEAF
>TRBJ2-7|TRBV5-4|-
ATNLGGVSYEQY
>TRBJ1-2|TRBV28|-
ASSFPYRGYGYT
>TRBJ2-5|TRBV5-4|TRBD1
ASSLQGAVETQY
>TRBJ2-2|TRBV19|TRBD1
ASSKGTGANTGELF
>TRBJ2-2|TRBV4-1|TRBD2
ASSQTGLAGVTGELF
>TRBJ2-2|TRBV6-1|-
ASSAPGGTASGELF
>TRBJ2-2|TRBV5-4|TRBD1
ASSLDRGSGELF
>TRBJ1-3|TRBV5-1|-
ASSLEGLSGNTIY
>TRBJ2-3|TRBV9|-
ASSFRGIAAITDTQY
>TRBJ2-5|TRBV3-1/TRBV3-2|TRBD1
ASSQNDRGGETQY
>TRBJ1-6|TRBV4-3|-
ASSQDPGGDSPLH
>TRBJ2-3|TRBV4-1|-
ASSIQAQMTDTQY
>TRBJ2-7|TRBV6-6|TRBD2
ASSYYSVSGWYEQY